The T cell receptor (beta chain) described here comes from a study of T cells in localized non-small cell lung cancer. About this clone: Its antigen is not known.

Sequenced by immunoSEQ multiplex PCR; TCRdb stores in-frame clones only, minus some. The table has roughly 48,000 clones, 80% seen once. This CDR3 contains 15 residues. Per germline, CDR1 LNHDA and CDR2 SQIVND (reference sequence). Trimming took off 5 bases at V and 0 bases at J, with 10 bases between the two ends. General observations from the study: Since sequencing was restricted to only one region of the tumor, intratumor heterogeneity remains a possibility. Uninvolved adjacent lung showed higher T cell clonality than tumor.

This specimen consisted of PBMCs, obtained before any cancer treatment. The clonotype comes from a woman aged 35 to 69 with stage II lung adenocarcinoma. V usage is TRBV19 and J usage is TRBJ1-4; D remains ambiguous. The CDR3 is CASSFQASTNEKLFF. The CDR3 DNA reads TGTGCCAGTAGTTTCCAGGCTTCAACTAATGAAAAACTGTTTTTT.